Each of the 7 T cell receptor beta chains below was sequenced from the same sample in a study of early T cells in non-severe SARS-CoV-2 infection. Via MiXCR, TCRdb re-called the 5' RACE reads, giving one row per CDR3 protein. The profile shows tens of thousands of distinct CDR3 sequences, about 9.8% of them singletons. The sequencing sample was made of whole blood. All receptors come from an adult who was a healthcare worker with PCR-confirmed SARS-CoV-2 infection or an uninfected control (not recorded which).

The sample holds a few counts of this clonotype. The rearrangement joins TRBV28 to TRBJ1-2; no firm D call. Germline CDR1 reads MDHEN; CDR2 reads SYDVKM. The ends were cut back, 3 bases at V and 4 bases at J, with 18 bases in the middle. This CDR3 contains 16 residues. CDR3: CASSFLRGKTSYGYTF. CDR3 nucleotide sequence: TGTGCCAGCAGTTTCCTCCGTGGAAAAACCAGCTATGGCTACACCTTC.

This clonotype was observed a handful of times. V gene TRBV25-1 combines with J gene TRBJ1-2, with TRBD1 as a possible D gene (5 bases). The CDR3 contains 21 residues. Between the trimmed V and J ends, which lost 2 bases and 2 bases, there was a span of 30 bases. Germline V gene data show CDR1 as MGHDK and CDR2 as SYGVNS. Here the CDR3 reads CASSEKGRGAAGKSVNYGYTF. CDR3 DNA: TGTGCCAGCAGTGAAAAGGGCCGTGGGGCGGCGGGGAAAAGCGTGAACTATGGCTACACCTTC.

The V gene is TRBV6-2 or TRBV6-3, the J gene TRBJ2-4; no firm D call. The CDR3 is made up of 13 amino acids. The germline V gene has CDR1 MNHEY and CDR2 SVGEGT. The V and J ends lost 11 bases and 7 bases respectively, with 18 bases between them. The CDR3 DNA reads TGTGCCCTTAAAGACTCATTACGGAACATTCAGTACTTC. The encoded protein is CALKDSLRNIQYF.

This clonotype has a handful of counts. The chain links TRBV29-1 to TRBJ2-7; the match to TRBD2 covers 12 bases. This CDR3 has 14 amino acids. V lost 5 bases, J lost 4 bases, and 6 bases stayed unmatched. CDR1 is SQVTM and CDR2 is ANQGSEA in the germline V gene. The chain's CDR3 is CSVTRLAGVYEQYF. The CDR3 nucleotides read TGCAGCGTTACCCGACTAGCGGGAGTTTACGAGCAGTACTTC.

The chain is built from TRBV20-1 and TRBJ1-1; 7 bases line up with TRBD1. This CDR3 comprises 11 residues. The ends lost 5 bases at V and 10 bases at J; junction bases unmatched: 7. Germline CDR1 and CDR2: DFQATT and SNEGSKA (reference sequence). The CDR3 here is CSARQGFGAFF. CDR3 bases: TGCAGTGCTCGACAGGGATTCGGAGCTTTCTTT.

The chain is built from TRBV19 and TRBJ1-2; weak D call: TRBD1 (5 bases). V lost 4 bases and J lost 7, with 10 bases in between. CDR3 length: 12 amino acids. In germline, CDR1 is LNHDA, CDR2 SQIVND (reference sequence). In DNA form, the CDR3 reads TGTGCCAGTAGTACCAGGGCCGGTGGCTACACCTTC. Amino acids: CASSTRAGGYTF.

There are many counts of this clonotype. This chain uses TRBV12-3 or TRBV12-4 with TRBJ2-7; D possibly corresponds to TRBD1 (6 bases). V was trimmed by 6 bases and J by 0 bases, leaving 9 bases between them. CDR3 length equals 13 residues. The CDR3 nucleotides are TGTGCCAGCAGACAGGGAAGCTCCTACGAGCAGTACTTC. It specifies CASRQGSSYEQYF.